Detailed here is one T cell receptor beta chain. The sample carries other DNA sequences with the same CDR3. This sample was taken from a study of blood T cell repertoires in COVID-19. Background on the study: Samples taken during acute and convalescent COVID-19 were collected in the United States, Italy and Spain. Sources were T cells, B-cell-depleted T cells, or PBMCs; the material itself was cDNA or gDNA.

Participant age was 18 to 89 years, and participants resided in fewer than 30 US areas. Researchers sorted participants into cohorts using their self-reported clinical history. The J segment lost 6 bases and the V segment lost 5 bases, leaving 7 bases of the junction unmatched. CDR3 length: 15 amino acids. Germline V gene data show CDR1 as SGHTA and CDR2 as FQGTGA. Here immunoSEQ multiplex PCR was the method, and the copy in TCRdb shows in-frame clones only, minus some. The sample shows some 410,000 clones, 85% to 90% of them seen only once. This clonotype originated in a woman younger than 45 with acute COVID-19. Material: PBMCs or T cells enriched from blood (not recorded which). The J gene is TRBJ2-3, the V gene TRBV7-3; TRBD2 agrees at 11 bases. The CDR3 DNA is TGTGCCAGCAGCGTGACTAGCGGGGAGACGGATACGCAGTATTTT. Residues: CASSVTSGETDTQYF.